These T cell receptor beta chains were read from a single sample in a study of T cell changes during pregnancy in multiple sclerosis. Measured with immunoSEQ multiplex PCR; TCRdb has only the in-frame clones, and not every one. Among more than 30,000 clones listed, more than 85% were seen once. This material consisted of CD8+ T cells from peripheral blood mononuclear cells, taken in the third trimester of pregnancy. These receptors all stem from a female donor with multiple sclerosis, enrolled in a pregnancy study. CDR3s include the opening cysteine and the closing phenylalanine or tryptophan. The D gene is left open where the match is weak.

j_call v_call cdr3_length d_call cdr3_nt cdr3_aa
TRBJ1-5 TRBV5-8 16 TRBD1 TGTGCCAGCAGCGATCCTAGGACAGGCGATTATCAGCCCCAGCATTTT CASSDPRTGDYQPQHF
TRBJ2-3 TRBV2 17 - TGTGCCAGCGAGACTCCGACCGGGCAGGGGCGCACAGATACGCAGTATTTT CASETPTGQGRTDTQYF
TRBJ2-1 TRBV6-4 16 TRBD1 TGTGCCAGCAGCCGAGCTCTTGACAGGGGCCGAAATGAGCAGTTCTTC CASSRALDRGRNEQFF
TRBJ2-1 TRBV19 16 TRBD2 TGTGCCAGTAAAACCGCTAGCGGGGGATCCTACAATGAGCAGTTCTTC CASKTASGGSYNEQFF
TRBJ1-1 TRBV4-1 13 - TGCGCCAGCAGCCAGCCCGGACAGATTGAAGCTTTCTTT CASSQPGQIEAFF
TRBJ1-2 TRBV6-1 14 - TGTGCCAGCATAGGGGGAGAAGGGTTCTATGGCTACACCTTC CASIGGEGFYGYTF
TRBJ1-4 TRBV6-1 15 - TGTGCCAGCAGTGAACAGGAACCATTAAATGAAAAACTGTTTTTT CASSEQEPLNEKLFF
TRBJ2-5 TRBV7-9 12 - TGTGCCAGCAGACAGGGCCGCCAGACCCAGTACTTC CASRQGRQTQYF
TRBJ2-7 TRBV5-8 11 - TGTGCCAGCAGCCTTACTTACGAGCAGTACTTC CASSLTYEQYF
TRBJ1-2 TRBV4-2 14 - TGTGCCAGCAGCCACAGGTACCCCGGGGGTGGCTACACCTTC CASSHRYPGGGYTF
TRBJ2-1 TRBV5-4 17 - TGTGCCAGCAGCTTGGAACACAGGTTCCTGATCTACAATGAGCAGTTCTTC CASSLEHRFLIYNEQFF
TRBJ1-1 TRBV5-1 16 TRBD1 TGCGCCAGCAGCTTGGCCGGTGCAGGGGGCTCGTCCGAAGCTTTCTTT CASSLAGAGGSSEAFF
TRBJ1-2 TRBV29-1 12 - TGCAGCGTTGAAAGGGGGACGTATGGCTACACCTTC CSVERGTYGYTF
TRBJ2-3 TRBV9 17 TRBD2 TGTGCCAGCAGCCTAAACCTAGCGGGAGGTAAGGCAGATACGCAGTATTTT CASSLNLAGGKADTQYF
TRBJ1-2 TRBV6-5 12 - TGTGCCAGCAGTGGCTCAGGGTTAGGCTACACCTTC CASSGSGLGYTF
TRBJ1-1 TRBV4-1 13 - TGCGCCAGCAGCCAAGTCGGGATCACTGAAGCTTTCTTT CASSQVGITEAFF
TRBJ2-7 TRBV30 12 - TGTGCCTGCCGGGACACCACCTACGAGCAGTACTTC CACRDTTYEQYF
TRBJ1-1 TRBV27 15 TRBD1 TGTGCCAGCCTTACCGGGACAGGGGTGAACACTGAAGCTTTCTTT CASLTGTGVNTEAFF
TRBJ2-7 TRBV6-1 18 TRBD1 TGTGCCAGCAGTGGGGGCTACGGACAGGCATTGTGGGCCTACGAGCAGTACTTC CASSGGYGQALWAYEQYF
TRBJ2-3 TRBV7-6 15 TRBD2 TGTGCCAGCAGCCAGACTAGCGGGGGGCAGGATACGCAGTATTTT CASSQTSGGQDTQYF